The next 6 T cell receptor beta chains were all read from a single sample in a study of human T cells and chemical hapten exposure. Time point described: patch test 1, 2 weeks after DPC sensitization. Noted treatment: therapeutic diphenylcyclopropenone sensitization with weekly scalp DPC. Each CDR3 protein gets one entry after TCRdb re-called the RACE reads with MiXCR. The data hold roughly 190,000 distinct CDR3 sequences, with about 20% observed a single time. Sequenced here: whole blood, sampled in connection with sensitization to the hapten diphenylcyclopropenone (DPC). The receptors stem from a woman between 50 and 59 years old with alopecia areata. Some clones in this sample may be carry-over from other donors' samples.

Many counts were recorded for this clonotype. The V gene is TRBV9, the J gene TRBJ1-2; unclear D gene. Deletions cut 3 bases from V and 5 bases from J, with 8 bases between. Germline V lookup: CDR1 SGDLS, CDR2 YYNGEE. The CDR3 extends over 12 amino acids. The CDR3 DNA reads TGTGCCAGCAGCGGAATCGATTATGGCTACACCTTC. This translates into CASSGIDYGYTF.

V usage is TRBV20-1 and J usage is TRBJ2-1; D possibly uses TRBD1 or TRBD2 (5 bases each). The CDR3 totals 16 residues. Germline V gene lookup returns CDR1 DFQATT and CDR2 SNEGSKA (reference sequence). Trimming left V 3 bases short and J 4 bases short, with 19 bases between. CDR3: CSARGMGVSLYNEQFF. CDR3 DNA sequence: TGCAGTGCTAGGGGTATGGGGGTGAGCTTATACAATGAGCAGTTCTTC.

The CDR3, as DNA: TGTGCCAGCAGCTTCAGAGATCAGCCCCAGCATTTT. Residues: CASSFRDQPQHF. The rearrangement links TRBV7-9 to TRBJ1-5; D not resolved. There are 12 residues in the CDR3. Trimming removed 3 bases from V and 5 bases from J, with 5 bases in between. Germline assignment: CDR1 SEHNR and CDR2 FQNEAQ (reference sequence). Filled out from reference TRBV7-9 and TRBJ1-5, the complete variable domain reads DTGVSQNPRHKITKRGQNVTFRCDPISEHNRLYWYRQTLGQGPEFLTYFQNEAQLEKSRLLSDRFSAERPKGSFSTLEIQRTEQGDSAMYLCASSFRDQPQHFGDGTRLSIL.

This clonotype was seen more than once but under ten times. The V call is TRBV2, the J call TRBJ1-4; D gene unclear. This CDR3 is built from 12 residues. V lost 4 bases, J lost 8 bases, and 8 bases lay in between. The V gene's germline CDR1 is SNHLY and CDR2 FYNNEI. The CDR3 DNA sequence: TGTGCCAGCAGTGGAATTTCAGAAAAACTGTTTTTT. Protein sequence: CASSGISEKLFF.

The rearrangement joins TRBV6-5 to TRBJ2-5, with a possible D match to TRBD2 (5 bases). The V end lost 8 bases, the J end lost 2 bases, and 15 bases lay between the germline ends. The CDR3 spans 14 residues. CDR1 and CDR2 from the germline V gene are MNHEY and SVGAGI. CDR3: CASRISGAQETQYF. CDR3 DNA sequence: TGTGCCAGCCGTATAAGCGGAGCTCAAGAGACCCAGTACTTC.

This clonotype was detected only a few times. This chain joins TRBV14 and TRBJ2-2, with D possibly called TRBD1 or TRBD2 (5 bases each). CDR1 and CDR2 (germline): SGHDN, FVKESK. Trimming took off 4 bases at V and 7 bases at J, with 10 bases between the two ends. The CDR3 is 13 amino acids. The CDR3 sequence: CASSLGVGGELFF. The CDR3 coding sequence is TGTGCCAGCAGCCTGGGGGTAGGCGGGGAGCTGTTTTTT.